The 23 T cell receptor beta chains below were found in one sample sequenced in a study of cytotoxic CD8 clonotypes in ibrutinib-treated CLL. Sequencing was performed with immunoSEQ multiplex PCR; in TCRdb, only in-frame clones are kept and a portion is missing. Here the sample spans about 68,000 clones, approximately 71% being singletons. The specimen comprised PBMCs, sampled after 12 months of ibrutinib treatment. The receptors stem from a human donor with chronic lymphocytic leukemia.

The gene calls are TRBV4-3 and TRBJ2-7; D not certain. CDR3 length equals 15 residues. The germline V gene encodes CDR1 LGHNA and CDR2 YSLEER. The germline V and J ends were trimmed by 1 base and 2 bases, with 12 bases remaining between them. The CDR3 is CASSQVKTGTYEQYF. CDR3 DNA: TGCGCCAGCAGCCAAGTAAAGACGGGCACCTACGAGCAGTACTTC.

The genes are TRBV6-6 and TRBJ1-1, with D unclear. This CDR3 is built from 14 residues. The V end lost 2 bases, the J end lost 1 base, and 8 bases lay between the germline ends. Germline lookup yields CDR1 MNHNY and CDR2 SVGAGI (reference sequence). The CDR3 DNA reads TGTGCCAGCAGTTACGGGAATACGAACACTGAAGCTTTCTTT. As protein: CASSYGNTNTEAFF.

V gene TRBV5-6 combines with J gene TRBJ1-1; 7 bases map to TRBD1. Looked up from germline, CDR1 is SGHDT and CDR2 is YYEEEE. The CDR3 spans 13 residues. The trim removed 5 bases at V and 4 bases at J, leaving 5 bases unmatched. Here the CDR3 reads CASSINRGTEAFF. The CDR3 DNA follows: TGTGCCAGCAGTATCAACAGGGGCACTGAAGCTTTCTTT.

The gene calls are TRBV7-6 and TRBJ2-3; D may be TRBD1 or TRBD2 (6 bases each). Trimming shortened V by 3 bases and J by 5 bases, and 15 bases separated the two germline ends. The germline V gene encodes CDR1 SGHVS and CDR2 FNYEAQ. This CDR3 has 15 residues. DNA of the CDR3: TGTGCCAGCAGCTTGGGGGGCGGTATTGTAGATACGCAGTATTTT. The encoded protein is CASSLGGGIVDTQYF. Together with reference TRBV7-6 and TRBJ2-3, the CDR3 gives the full variable domain: GAGVSQSPRYKVTKRGQDVALRCDPISGHVSLYWYRQALGQGPEFLTYFNYEAQQDKSGLPNDRFSAERPEGSISTLTIQRTEQRDSAMYRCASSLGGGIVDTQYFGPGTRLTVL.

The V call is TRBV30, the J call TRBJ2-7; D remains ambiguous. Trimming removed 0 bases from V and 2 bases from J, with 11 bases in between. Germline CDR1 is GTSNPN and CDR2 is SVGIG (reference sequence). CDR3 length: 14 residues. CDR3: CAWSVSSSTYEQYF. In nucleotides, the CDR3 is TGTGCCTGGAGTGTATCCAGCAGTACCTACGAGCAGTACTTC.

The J gene is TRBJ2-1, the V gene TRBV19, with TRBD2 identical over 11 bases. The ends lost 6 bases at V and 5 bases at J; junction bases unmatched: 6. Germline CDR1 is LNHDA and CDR2 is SQIVND (reference sequence). CDR3 size: 15 residues. The CDR3, as DNA: TGTGCCAGTAGACCACTAGCGGGGGCCCACAATGAGCAGTTCTTC. It is translated as CASRPLAGAHNEQFF.

This clone showed up just a few times. The chain employs TRBV19 and TRBJ1-5; 9 bases line up with TRBD1. With V trimmed by 8 bases and J by 1 base, 9 bases remained unmatched. The CDR3 is 16 residues long. CDR1 is LNHDA, CDR2 SQIVND, per germline (reference sequence). The CDR3 DNA follows: TGTGCCAGTCTCAAGGGGACAGGGCGAAGCAATCAGCCCCAGCATTTT. It specifies CASLKGTGRSNQPQHF. The whole variable domain, filled in from reference TRBV19 and TRBJ1-5, reads DGGITQSPKYLFRKEGQNVTLSCEQNLNHDAMYWYRQDPGQGLRLIYYSQIVNDFQKGDIAEGYSVSREKKESFPLTVTSAQKNPTAFYLCASLKGTGRSNQPQHFGDGTRLSIL.

The chain links TRBV7-2 to TRBJ1-5, with TRBD1 as a possible D gene (5 bases). The CDR3 runs to 12 residues. Germline V lookup: CDR1 SGHTA, CDR2 FQGNSA. Trimming took 5 bases from V and 11 from J, leaving 13 bases between them. The CDR3 loop reads CASSPAGEAQHF. The CDR3, as DNA: TGTGCCAGCAGCCCCGCGGGGGAGGCCCAGCATTTT.

J is TRBJ2-3 and V is TRBV5-4, with D uncertain. CDR3 length: 15 amino acids. From germline, CDR1 is SGHNT and CDR2 YYREEE (reference sequence). Trimming stripped 0 bases from V and 0 bases from J, with 8 bases between. DNA of the CDR3: TGTGCCAGCAGCTTGGCAGGCTCTAGCACAGATACGCAGTATTTT. This gives the protein CASSLAGSSTDTQYF.

The chain carries TRBV11-2 and TRBJ1-1, with D perhaps TRBD1 (5 bases). This CDR3 spans 13 amino acids. With 1 base removed from V and 8 bases from J, the gap between germline ends came to 11 bases. Germline V gives CDR1 SGHAT, CDR2 FQNNGV. The chain's CDR3 is CASSLARQPEAFF. The CDR3 DNA sequence: TGTGCCAGCAGCTTAGCCAGACAGCCCGAAGCTTTCTTT.

This clone has only a few counts. The chain joins TRBV18 to TRBJ2-7, with a weak D call TRBD1 (6 bases). Germline CDR1 is KGHSH and CDR2 is LQKENI. Trimming left V 0 bases short and J 3 bases short, with 6 bases between. This CDR3 spans 13 amino acids. In DNA, the CDR3 is TGTGCCAGCTCACCACCAGGGGGCTACGAGCAGTACTTC. Protein: CASSPPGGYEQYF.

This chain uses TRBV28 with TRBJ1-2; 8 nucleotides align to TRBD1. Losses at the gene ends were 1 base for V and 5 bases for J; bases not matched to a gene: 3. CDR3 length: 14 amino acids. CDR1 is MDHEN, CDR2 SYDVKM, per germline. The CDR3 nucleotides read TGTGCCAGCAGTTTATCGCAGGGGGCATATGGCTACACCTTC. Its protein is CASSLSQGAYGYTF.

This clone was seen only a few times. The chain is built from TRBV5-4 and TRBJ2-7; no clear D. The CDR3 extends over 13 amino acids. The germline gives CDR1 SGHNT, CDR2 YYREEE (reference sequence). Trimming took 4 bases from V and 0 from J, leaving 8 bases between them. CDR3 residues: CASSPQASYEQYF. DNA of the CDR3: TGTGCCAGCAGCCCGCAGGCCTCCTACGAGCAGTACTTC.

This clone was counted a few times. This chain links TRBV19 with TRBJ1-5, with D tentatively TRBD1 (5 bases). V lost 4 bases and J 6 bases, leaving 16 bases between the germline ends. This CDR3 spans 15 amino acids. Germline V gene lookup returns CDR1 LNHDA and CDR2 SQIVND (reference sequence). The CDR3 loop is CASSRGRDGFQPQHF. The CDR3, as DNA: TGTGCCAGTAGTAGGGGCCGGGATGGGTTTCAGCCCCAGCATTTT.

This clone is a singleton in its sample. This rearrangement joins TRBV7-9 to TRBJ2-5; D unclear. CDR1 SEHNR and CDR2 FQNEAQ come from the germline V gene (reference sequence). The germline V and J ends were trimmed by 5 bases and 5 bases, with 6 bases remaining between them. CDR3 length: 11 residues. The DNA of the CDR3 is TGTGCCAGCAGCCCCCTTGAGACCCAGTACTTC. It translates to CASSPLETQYF.

The CDR3: CASSLVTGEDTQYF. The CDR3 nucleotides read TGTGCCAGCAGCTTAGTGACAGGGGAGGATACGCAGTATTTT. The chain employs TRBV11-1 and TRBJ2-3; 8 bases agree with TRBD1. The CDR3 consists of 14 residues. The germline V gene encodes CDR1 SGHAT and CDR2 FQDESV (reference sequence). V lost 1 base to trimming and J lost 6 bases; unmatched junction nucleotides: 3.

The genes are TRBV2 and TRBJ2-5; possibly TRBD2 for D (6 bases). The CDR3 sequence is 11 residues long. Trimming took off 8 bases at V and 7 bases at J, with 11 bases between the two ends. Germline CDR1 and CDR2: SNHLY and FYNNEI. CDR3 region: CASWGVGTQYF. The CDR3 bases are TGTGCCAGCTGGGGGGTCGGGACCCAGTACTTC.

CDR3 coding DNA: TGCGCCAGCAGCGACGGGTTGTCGGGGGCCCCTCTTCAAGAGACCCAGTACTTC. This sequence encodes CASSDGLSGAPLQETQYF. This sequence joins TRBV5-1 and TRBJ2-5; TRBD1 or TRBD2 may be the D gene (6 bases each). Germline assignment: CDR1 SGHRS and CDR2 YFSETQ. The CDR3 is made up of 18 amino acids. With 4 bases removed from V and 2 bases from J, the gap between germline ends came to 24 bases.

This clone was seen once. The V call is TRBV13, the J call TRBJ2-7; TRBD1 is a possible D gene (6 bases). V gave up 3 bases and J gave up 2 bases, with 17 bases separating them. CDR1 is PRHDT and CDR2 is FYEKMQ in the germline V gene (reference sequence). The CDR3 sequence is 16 residues long. This chain's CDR3 is CASSFQGTRAPYEQYF. The CDR3 DNA is TGTGCCAGCAGCTTCCAGGGGACAAGGGCACCCTACGAGCAGTACTTC. The entire variable domain, with the rest obtained from reference TRBV13 and TRBJ2-7, is as follows: AAGVIQSPRHLIKEKRETATLKCYPIPRHDTVYWYQQGPGQDPQFLISFYEKMQSDKGSIPDRFSAQQFSDYHSELNMSSLELGDSALYFCASSFQGTRAPYEQYFGPGTRLTVT.

The rearrangement uses TRBV4-1 and TRBJ1-2; 8 nucleotides match TRBD1. The junction had 16 bases not matched to a gene; V was cut back by 0 bases and J by 4 bases. CDR3 length: 19 residues. Germline CDR1 MGHRA, CDR2 YSYEKL. CDR3 in DNA: TGCGCCAGCAGCCAAGATTTCCGACAGGGGTGGTCGCTCGCCTATGGCTACACCTTC. Translation: CASSQDFRQGWSLAYGYTF.

The V call is TRBV5-8, the J call TRBJ2-7; no definite D call. CDR3 length equals 14 residues. Germline assignment: CDR1 SGHTS and CDR2 YDEGEE. V was shortened by 0 bases and J by 5 bases, with 12 bases between the two germline ends. The CDR3 spells CASSLAGRVNEQYF. DNA of the CDR3: TGTGCCAGCAGCTTGGCCGGTCGGGTTAACGAGCAGTACTTC. Drawing the rest from reference TRBV5-8 and TRBJ2-7, the complete variable domain is EAGVTQSPTHLIKTRGQQATLRCSPISGHTSVYWYQQALGLGLQFLLWYDEGEERNRGNFPPRFSGRQFPNYSSELNVNALELEDSALYLCASSLAGRVNEQYFGPGTRLTVT.

This clone was seen more than once but under ten times. CDR3 protein: CASSPIPGGGYGYTF. CDR3 bases: TGTGCCAGCAGTCCCATCCCGGGGGGTGGCTATGGCTACACCTTC. The chain links TRBV28 to TRBJ1-2; D possibly corresponds to TRBD1 (5 bases). Trimming removed 5 bases from V and 4 bases from J, with 17 bases in between. From germline, CDR1 is MDHEN and CDR2 SYDVKM. The CDR3 totals 15 residues.

This chain connects TRBV5-5 to TRBJ2-1, with a tentative D call TRBD2 (6 bases). Germline loops: CDR1 SGHKS, CDR2 YYEKEE (reference sequence). The CDR3 loop spans 13 amino acids. The V end was cut by 4 bases, the J end by 7 bases, with 12 bases between. CDR3: CASSAWRGNEQFF. CDR3 nucleotide sequence: TGTGCCAGCAGCGCCTGGAGGGGTAATGAGCAGTTCTTC. Variable domain in full (rest from reference TRBV5-5 and TRBJ2-1): DAGVTQSPTHLIKTRGQQVTLRCSPISGHKSVSWYQQVLGQGPQFIFQYYEKEERGRGNFPDRFSARQFPNYSSELNVNALLLGDSALYLCASSAWRGNEQFFGPGTRLTVL.